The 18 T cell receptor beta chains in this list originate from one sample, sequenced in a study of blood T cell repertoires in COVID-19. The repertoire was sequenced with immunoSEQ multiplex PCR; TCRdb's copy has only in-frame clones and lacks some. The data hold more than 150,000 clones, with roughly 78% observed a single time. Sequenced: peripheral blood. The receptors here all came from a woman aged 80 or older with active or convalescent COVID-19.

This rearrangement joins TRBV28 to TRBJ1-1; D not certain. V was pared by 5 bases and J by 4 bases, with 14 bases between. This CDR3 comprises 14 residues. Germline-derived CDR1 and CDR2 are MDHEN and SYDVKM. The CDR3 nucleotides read TGTGCCAGCAGTCCGGAGTACCGGGGCACTGAAGCTTTCTTT. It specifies CASSPEYRGTEAFF.

For the CDR3, the DNA is TGTGCCAGCAGCTCGCAGACAGGGGGCTACACAGATACGCAGTATTTT. This sequence encodes CASSSQTGGYTDTQYF. The chain has TRBV7-8 and TRBJ2-3, with 10 bases matching TRBD1. Germline lookup yields CDR1 SGHVS and CDR2 FQNEAQ. The V gene end was trimmed by 4 bases and the J gene end by 2 bases; junction bases not matched to a gene: 6. The CDR3 has 16 residues.

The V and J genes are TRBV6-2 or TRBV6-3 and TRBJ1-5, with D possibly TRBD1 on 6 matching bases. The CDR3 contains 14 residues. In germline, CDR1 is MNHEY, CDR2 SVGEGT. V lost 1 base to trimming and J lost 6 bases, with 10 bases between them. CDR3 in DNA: TGTGCCAGCAGTTACTATACAGGGTTTCAGCCCCAGCATTTT. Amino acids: CASSYYTGFQPQHF.

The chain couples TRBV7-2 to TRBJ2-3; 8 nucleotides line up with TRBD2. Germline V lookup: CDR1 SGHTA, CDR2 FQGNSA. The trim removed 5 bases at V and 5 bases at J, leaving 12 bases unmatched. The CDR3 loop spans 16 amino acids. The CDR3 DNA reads TGTGCCAGCAGCCATCCATACGGGGGGGGAGGAGATACGCAGTATTTT. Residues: CASSHPYGGGGDTQYF.

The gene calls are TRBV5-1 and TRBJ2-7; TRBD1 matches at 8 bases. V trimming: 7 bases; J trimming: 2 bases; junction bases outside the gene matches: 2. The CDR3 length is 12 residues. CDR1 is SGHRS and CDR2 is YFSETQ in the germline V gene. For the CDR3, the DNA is TGCGCCAGCGGGACAGGAGCCTACGAGCAGTACTTC. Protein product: CASGTGAYEQYF.

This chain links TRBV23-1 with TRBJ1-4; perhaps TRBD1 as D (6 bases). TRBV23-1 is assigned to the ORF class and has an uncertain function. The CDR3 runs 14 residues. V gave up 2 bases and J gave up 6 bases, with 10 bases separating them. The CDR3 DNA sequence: TGCGCCAGCAGTCAAGTCAGGGGTTATGAAAAACTGTTTTTT. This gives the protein CASSQVRGYEKLFF.

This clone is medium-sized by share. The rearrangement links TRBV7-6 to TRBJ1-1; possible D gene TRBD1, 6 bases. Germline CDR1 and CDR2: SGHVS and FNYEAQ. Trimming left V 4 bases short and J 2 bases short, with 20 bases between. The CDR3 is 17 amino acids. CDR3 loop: CASSSQATLQGNTEAFF. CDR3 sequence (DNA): TGTGCCAGCAGCTCCCAGGCCACATTACAGGGAAACACTGAAGCTTTCTTT. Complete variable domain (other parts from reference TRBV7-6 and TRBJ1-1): GAGVSQSPRYKVTKRGQDVALRCDPISGHVSLYWYRQALGQGPEFLTYFNYEAQQDKSGLPNDRFSAERPEGSISTLTIQRTEQRDSAMYRCASSSQATLQGNTEAFFGQGTRLTVV.

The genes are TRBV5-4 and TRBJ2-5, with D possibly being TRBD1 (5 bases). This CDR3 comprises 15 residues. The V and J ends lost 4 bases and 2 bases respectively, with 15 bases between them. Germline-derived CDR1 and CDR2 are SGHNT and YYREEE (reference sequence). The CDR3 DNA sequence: TGTGCCAGCAGCGCCGACCGACAGTCTCAAGAGACCCAGTACTTC. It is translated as CASSADRQSQETQYF.

As DNA, the CDR3 is TGTGCCAGCAGCACCCAGCGGGGGGGCACAGATACGCAGTATTTT. This codes for CASSTQRGGTDTQYF. The chain is built from TRBV5-6 and TRBJ2-3, with 9 bases that match TRBD2. Germline V lookup: CDR1 SGHDT, CDR2 YYEEEE. The CDR3 covers 15 residues. Trimming cost V 4 bases and J 1 base; bases outside gene matches: 4.

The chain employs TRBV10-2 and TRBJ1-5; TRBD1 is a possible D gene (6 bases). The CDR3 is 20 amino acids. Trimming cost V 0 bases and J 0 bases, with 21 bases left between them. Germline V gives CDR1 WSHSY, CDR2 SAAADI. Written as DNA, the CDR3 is TGCGCCAGCAGTGAGTCTTACTCGTTGCGAGGGGGTGGTAGCAATCAGCCCCAGCATTTT. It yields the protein CASSESYSLRGGGSNQPQHF.

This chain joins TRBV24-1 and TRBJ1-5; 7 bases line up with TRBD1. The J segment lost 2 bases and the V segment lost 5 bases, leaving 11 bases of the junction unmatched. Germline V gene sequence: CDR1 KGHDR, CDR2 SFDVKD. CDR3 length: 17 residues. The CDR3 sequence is CATSAPTGTAGNQPQHF. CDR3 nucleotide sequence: TGTGCCACCAGTGCTCCGACCGGGACAGCTGGCAATCAGCCCCAGCATTTT.

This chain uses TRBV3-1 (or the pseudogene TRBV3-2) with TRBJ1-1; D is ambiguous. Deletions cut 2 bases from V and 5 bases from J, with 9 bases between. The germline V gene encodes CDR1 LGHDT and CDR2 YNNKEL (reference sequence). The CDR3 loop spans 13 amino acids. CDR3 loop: CASSQLAGTEAFF. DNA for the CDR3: TGTGCCAGCAGCCAACTAGCGGGGACTGAAGCTTTCTTT.

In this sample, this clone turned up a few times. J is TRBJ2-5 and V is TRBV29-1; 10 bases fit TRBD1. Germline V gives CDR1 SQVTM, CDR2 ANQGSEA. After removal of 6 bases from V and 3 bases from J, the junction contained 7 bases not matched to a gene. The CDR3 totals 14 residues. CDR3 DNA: TGCAGCGTCGCGCGGACAGGGGGTAAAGAGACCCAGTACTTC. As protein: CSVARTGGKETQYF. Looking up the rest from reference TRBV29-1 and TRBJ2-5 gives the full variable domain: SAVISQKPSRDICQRGTSLTIQCQVDSQVTMMFWYRQQPGQSLTLIATANQGSEATYESGFVIDKFPISRPNLTFSTLTVSNMSPEDSSIYLCSVARTGGKETQYFGPGTRLLVL.

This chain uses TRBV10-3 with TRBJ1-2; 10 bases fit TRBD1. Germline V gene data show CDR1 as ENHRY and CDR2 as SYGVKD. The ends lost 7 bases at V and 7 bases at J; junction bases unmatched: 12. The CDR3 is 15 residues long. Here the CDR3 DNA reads TGTGCCATCACTGAAACGACAGGGGGCGATTCTGGCTACACCTTC. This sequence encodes CAITETTGGDSGYTF.

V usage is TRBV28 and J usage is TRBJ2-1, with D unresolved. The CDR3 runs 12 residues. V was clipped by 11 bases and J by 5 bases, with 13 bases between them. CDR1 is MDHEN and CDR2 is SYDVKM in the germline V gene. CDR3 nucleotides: TGTGCCTCCCTGGAAAGCGACAATGAGCAGTTCTTC. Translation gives CASLESDNEQFF.

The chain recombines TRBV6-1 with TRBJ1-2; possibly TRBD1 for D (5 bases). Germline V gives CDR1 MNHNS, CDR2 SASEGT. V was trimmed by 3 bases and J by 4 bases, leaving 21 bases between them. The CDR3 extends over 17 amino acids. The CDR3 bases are TGTGCCAGCAGTGAGTTAGGGGTCGTTGGGTTACCCTATGGCTACACCTTC. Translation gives CASSELGVVGLPYGYTF.

The CDR3: CASRQAGGINTEAFF. In nucleotides, the CDR3 is TGTGCCAGTAGGCAGGCAGGGGGGATTAACACTGAAGCTTTCTTT. This sequence joins TRBV19 and TRBJ1-1; TRBD1 matches 7 bases. The junction had 9 bases not matched to a gene; V was cut back by 6 bases and J by 2 bases. The CDR3 extends over 15 amino acids. Germline V gives CDR1 LNHDA, CDR2 SQIVND (reference sequence).

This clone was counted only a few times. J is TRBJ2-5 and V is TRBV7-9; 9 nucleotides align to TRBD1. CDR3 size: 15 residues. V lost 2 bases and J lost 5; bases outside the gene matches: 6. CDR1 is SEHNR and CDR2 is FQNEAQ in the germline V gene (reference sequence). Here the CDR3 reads CASSLRQGEVETQYF. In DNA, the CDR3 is TGTGCCAGCAGCTTAAGACAGGGGGAGGTGGAGACCCAGTACTTC.